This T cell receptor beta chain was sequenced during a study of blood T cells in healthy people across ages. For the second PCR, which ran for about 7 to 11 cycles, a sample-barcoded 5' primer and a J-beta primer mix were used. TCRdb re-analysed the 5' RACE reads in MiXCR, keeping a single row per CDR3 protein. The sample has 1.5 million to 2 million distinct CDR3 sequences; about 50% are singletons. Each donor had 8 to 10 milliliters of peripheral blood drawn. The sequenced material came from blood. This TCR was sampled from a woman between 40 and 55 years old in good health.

Here the CDR3 DNA reads TGTGCCAGCAGCTTAAAGGCAGGCCCCTACGAGCAGTACTTC. Its protein is CASSLKAGPYEQYF. The V and J genes are TRBV7-8 and TRBJ2-4; D is ambiguous. The J call may be in error: the DNA end matches TRBJ2-7 better. This CDR3 spans 14 amino acids. Germline assignment: CDR1 SGHVS and CDR2 FQNEAQ.